Following are 8 T cell receptor beta chains from one sample sequenced in a study of shared clonotypes between healthy human individuals. Repertoires were generated with immunoSEQ multiplex PCR, while TCRdb's copy carries only in-frame clones and drops some. The data show roughly 2.2 million clones, 90% to 95% seen once. The sample taken for sequencing was naive CD4+ T cells from PBMCs. Subset specified: CD45RA+ positively selected. Every receptor here comes from a man between 18 and 29 years old in good health. Some clones in this sample may be carry-over from other donors' samples.

J is TRBJ2-3 and V is TRBV6-5; the D is unclear. This CDR3 region has 13 residues. The germline CDR1 and CDR2 sequences are MNHEY and SVGAGI. V lost 7 bases and J 5 bases, leaving 13 bases between the germline ends. This CDR3 reads CASTIGPQDTQYF. The DNA for the CDR3 is TGTGCCAGCACCATTGGACCGCAAGATACGCAGTATTTT.

This sequence joins TRBV30 and TRBJ1-2, with TRBD1 as a possible D gene (5 bases). CDR3 length: 13 residues. Trimming stripped 5 bases from V and 8 bases from J, with 18 bases between. CDR1 is GTSNPN, CDR2 SVGIG, per germline (reference sequence). CDR3 sequence (DNA): TGTGCCTGGGGCGGGGCCCCAGGTCGAGGCTACACCTTC. Encoded protein: CAWGGAPGRGYTF.

The chain couples TRBV18 to TRBJ2-7, with 9 nucleotides matching TRBD2. V lost 6 bases, J lost 5 bases, and 5 bases stayed unmatched. Germline CDR1 KGHSH, CDR2 LQKENI. The CDR3 length is 13 residues. CDR3 region: CASSTTSGNEQYF. CDR3 DNA: TGTGCCAGCTCTACGACTAGCGGCAACGAGCAGTACTTC. Together with reference TRBV18 and TRBJ2-7, the CDR3 gives the full variable domain: NAGVMQNPRHLVRRRGQEARLRCSPMKGHSHVYWYRQLPEEGLKFMVYLQKENIIDESGMPKERFSAEFPKEGPSILRIQQVVRGDSAAYFCASSTTSGNEQYFGPGTRLTVT.

CDR3 in DNA: TGTGCCACCAGCAAGGGGTACACTGAAGCTTTCTTT. Translating gives CATSKGYTEAFF. J is TRBJ1-1 and V is TRBV15; D is perhaps TRBD1 (5 bases). Germline V gene lookup returns CDR1 LNHNV and CDR2 YYDKDF (reference sequence). The CDR3 is 12 amino acids. V lost 4 bases and J lost 3, with 6 bases in between. Looking up the rest from reference TRBV15 and TRBJ1-1 gives the full variable domain: DAMVIQNPRYQVTQFGKPVTLSCSQTLNHNVMYWYQQKSSQAPKLLFHYYDKDFNNEADTPDNFQSRRPNTSFCFLDIRSPGLGDTAMYLCATSKGYTEAFFGQGTRLTVV.

The chain links TRBV6-1 to TRBJ1-4; a possible D gene is TRBD1 (6 bases). The CDR3 sequence is 15 residues long. Trimming stripped 0 bases from V and 5 bases from J, with 10 bases between. The germline V gene encodes CDR1 MNHNS and CDR2 SASEGT. CDR3 bases: TGTGCCAGCAGTGAAGCTAACAGGGAGAATGAAAAACTGTTTTTT. This gives the protein CASSEANRENEKLFF.

The rearrangement joins TRBV11-3 to TRBJ2-2; D is unresolved. Trimming pared 5 bases from V and 4 bases from J, leaving 5 bases between. The CDR3 consists of 12 residues. Germline CDR1 is SGHNT and CDR2 is YENEEA. CDR3 sequence reads: CASSGVTGELFF. CDR3 sequence (DNA): TGTGCCAGCAGCGGCGTCACCGGGGAGCTGTTTTTT.

As concerns this clone: Different DNA sequences within this sample yield the same CDR3. The chain is built from TRBV28 and TRBJ1-3; possibly TRBD1 for D (6 bases). The CDR3 is made up of 12 amino acids. V lost 3 bases and J lost 11, with 11 bases in between. Per germline, CDR1 MDHEN and CDR2 SYDVKM. CDR3 in DNA: TGTGCCAGCAGTTTCAGGGACAAGGCCATATATTTT. Translating gives CASSFRDKAIYF.

The gene calls are TRBV19 and TRBJ1-1; D is uncertain. Trimming took 5 bases from V and 1 from J, leaving 11 bases between them. The CDR3 runs 14 residues. CDR1 and CDR2 (germline): LNHDA, SQIVND (reference sequence). CDR3 sequence: CASSAHNKNTEAFF. CDR3 nucleotide sequence: TGTGCCAGTAGTGCCCACAACAAGAACACTGAAGCTTTCTTT.